Reported below is one TCR beta chain. Its target is unknown. The data derive from a study of blood T cells in healthy people across ages. Sample-barcoded 5' priming and a J-beta primer mix drove a second PCR of 7 to 11 cycles. Each CDR3 protein gets one entry after TCRdb re-called the 5' RACE reads with MiXCR. The table has over 300,000 distinct CDR3 sequences, about half seen once. Study findings and constraints: Roughly linear age-related decline in beta diversity appeared, significant by age 40.

Sequencing was carried out using blood. The TCR sequence derives from a man aged 60 to 75 in good health.

The CDR3 DNA sequence: TGTGCCAGCAGTTTATGGACAGGGGGCGGACTTTACGAGCAGTACTTC. Protein: CASSLWTGGGLYEQYF. The chain uses TRBV28 and TRBJ2-7; 10 nucleotides align to TRBD1. CDR1 and CDR2 from the germline V gene are MDHEN and SYDVKM. Trimming cost V 0 bases and J 4 bases; bases outside gene matches: 6. This CDR3 spans 16 amino acids. Filled out from reference TRBV28 and TRBJ2-7, the complete variable domain reads DVKVTQSSRYLVKRTGEKVFLECVQDMDHENMFWYRQDPGLGLRLIYFSYDVKMKEKGDIPEGYSVSREKKERFSLILESASTNQTSMYLCASSLWTGGGLYEQYFGPGTRLTVT.